The rows below give T cell receptor beta chains drawn from one sample of a study of CD8 T cells in Susac syndrome. TCRdb recomputed calls from the immunoSEQ multiplex PCR reads with MiXCR, one row per CDR3 protein. Here the sample spans 190,000 or so distinct CDR3 sequences, more than 90% being singletons. The source material was CD4+ T cells from PBMCs. The receptors come from a human donor with multiple sclerosis. The CDR3 runs from the conserved cysteine through the conserved F or W. Fields, in order: V gene, J gene, CDR3 protein.

TRBV19,TRBJ2-5,CASSIRQGTQYF
TRBV15,TRBJ2-7,CATSREGPPSYEQYF
TRBV4-1,TRBJ2-5,CASSHQAGGLQETQYF
TRBV11-2,TRBJ2-5,CASGAGGPAETQYF
TRBV30,TRBJ2-7,CAWSWRTSYEQYF
TRBV7-9,TRBJ1-2,CASSPSLVLNYGYTF
TRBV5-6,TRBJ2-1,CASRRLDRSHLNEQFF
TRBV24-1,TRBJ2-1,CASTGTGGDEQFF
TRBV29-1,TRBJ1-1,CSGDRGTTEAFF
TRBV27,TRBJ2-1,CASSPPGLAGKIGQFF